The rows below give T cell receptor beta chains drawn from one sample of a study of shared clonotypes between healthy human individuals. Produced via immunoSEQ multiplex PCR; TCRdb's table is partial and in-frame only. The sample holds some 2,500,000 clones, over 85% seen once. The sequencing input was naive CD4+ T cells from PBMCs. These receptors all stem from a man younger than 30 in good health. Some clones in this sample may be carry-over from other donors' samples. The CDR3 runs from the conserved cysteine through the conserved F or W. A D gene is named only where the DNA matches it firmly. Not all rows give a size; the values are once, few, many and, for expanded clones, a class.

size | D | J | V | DNA | CDR3
. | TRBD1 | TRBJ1-4 | TRBV7-2 | TGTGCCAGCGGGACAGGACCAAACCTTAATGAAAAACTGTTTTTT | CASGTGPNLNEKLFF
. | . | TRBJ1-2 | TRBV21-1 | TGTGCCAGCAGCAAGTTGGGGAATCGGCCCTTAGCTAACTATGGCTACACCTTC | CASSKLGNRPLANYGYTF
. | . | TRBJ1-4 | TRBV30 | TGTGCCTGGGGTCTTACTAATGAAAAACTGTTTTTT | CAWGLTNEKLFF
. | . | TRBJ1-2 | TRBV6-6 | TGTGCCTCGACAAGGGGATTAGAAGCTGGCTACACCTTC | CASTRGLEAGYTF
. | . | TRBJ2-1 | TRBV5-1 | TGCGCCAGCAGCTTCGATCAGGGGTCGGGGGAGACTTACAATGAGCAGTTCTTC | CASSFDQGSGETYNEQFF
. | TRBD1 | TRBJ2-7 | TRBV28 | TGTGCCAGCAGTTCGGGACAGGGAGGCTACGAGCAGTACTTC | CASSSGQGGYEQYF
once | . | TRBJ1-1 | TRBV10-3 | TGTGCCATCAGTGAGTCGGCAGGGCCGTCGACTGAAGCTTTCTTT | CAISESAGPSTEAFF
. | . | TRBJ2-7 | TRBV6-5 | TGTGCCAGCAGTTACAGGGACTCCTACTCCTACGAGCAGTACTTC | CASSYRDSYSYEQYF
few | . | TRBJ1-4 | TRBV2 | TGTGCCAGCAGTGTTGGGCACAGGGTTGAAAAACTGTTTTTT | CASSVGHRVEKLFF
. | . | TRBJ2-1 | TRBV7-2 | TGTGCCAGCACCCTAGGCAGGGCTAACAATGAGCAGTTCTTC | CASTLGRANNEQFF
. | . | TRBJ1-3 | TRBV6-1 | TGTGCCAGCAGTGAAAGGACAGATATCACCATATATTTT | CASSERTDITIYF
. | TRBD1 | TRBJ1-5 | TRBV18 | TGTGCCAGCACGGGACAGGAGCATCAGCCCCAGCATTTT | CASTGQEHQPQHF
. | TRBD2 | TRBJ2-4 | TRBV5-1 | TGCGCCAGCAGCTTGGAAGGTAGCGGGATAGGGAACATTCAGTACTTC | CASSLEGSGIGNIQYF
few | . | TRBJ1-1 | TRBV6-5 | TGTGCCATCAGAAGGCAGACGGGCACTGAAGCTTTCTTT | CAIRRQTGTEAFF
. | TRBD2 | TRBJ2-1 | TRBV18 | TGTGCCAGCTCACCACGCCAAGGCACTAGCGGGTCCTACAATGAGCAGTTCTTC | CASSPRQGTSGSYNEQFF
. | TRBD1 | TRBJ1-1 | TRBV6-4 | TGTGCCAGCAGCGCTAAAGTCGGGACAGGGGCCACTGAAGCTTTCTTT | CASSAKVGTGATEAFF
. | . | TRBJ2-4 | TRBV2 | TGTGCCAGCAGCGTCGAGCAAGCCAAAAACATTCAGTACTTC | CASSVEQAKNIQYF
. | TRBD1 | TRBJ2-5 | TRBV6-5 | TGTGCCAGCAGGCGGACAGGGCCGGAGACCCAGTACTTC | CASRRTGPETQYF
. | . | TRBJ2-7 | TRBV6-1 | TGTGCCAGCAGTGAAGTGGTAACCGCTACCTACGAGCAGTACTTC | CASSEVVTATYEQYF
. | . | TRBJ1-2 | TRBV7-8 | TGTGCCAGCAGCTTAGGGGTTGGTGAATACAACTATGGCTACACCTTC | CASSLGVGEYNYGYTF
. | . | TRBJ1-6 | TRBV5-1 | TGCGCCAGCAATCTGGGATTGTTTGATTCACCCCTCCACTTT | CASNLGLFDSPLHF
. | . | TRBJ2-1 | TRBV7-9 | TGTGCCAGCAGCTTAGTATTATCGGGTGAGCAGTTCTTC | CASSLVLSGEQFF
. | TRBD2 | TRBJ2-7 | TRBV29-1 | TGCAGCGTGGGTTTCGCGGGGGGCCGAGAGGCTTACATGGACGAGCGGTACTTC | CSVGFAGGREAYMDERYF
. | . | TRBJ1-5 | TRBV4-3 | TGCGCCAGCAGCCAAGTCCCAGGGGTAGGACAGCCCCAGCATTTT | CASSQVPGVGQPQHF
. | . | TRBJ2-3 | TRBV4-2 | TGTGCCAGCAGCCAAGATAACGTGGGGAGTATACCCCCAGATACGCAGTATTTT | CASSQDNVGSIPPDTQYF
few | . | TRBJ1-1 | TRBV11-2 | TGTGCCAGCAGCTTAGTTCGGGGCACTGAAGCTTTCTTT | CASSLVRGTEAFF
. | . | TRBJ2-7 | TRBV7-6 | TGTGCCAGCAGCTCGGCCTACGAGCAGTACTTC | CASSSAYEQYF
. | . | TRBJ2-3 | TRBV7-9 | TGTGCCAGCAGCTTACTAGCAGTTAGCACAGATACGCAGTATTTT | CASSLLAVSTDTQYF
few | TRBD1 | TRBJ1-4 | TRBV7-9 | TGTGCCAGCAGCTCGACAGGGGTTCCTGAAAAACTGTTTTTT | CASSSTGVPEKLFF
. | . | TRBJ2-3 | TRBV7-9 | TGTGCCAGCAGCTGGGACGGGAGCACAGATACGCAGTATTTT | CASSWDGSTDTQYF
once | . | TRBJ1-3 | TRBV5-5 | TGTGCCAGCAGCCTAGGGGTGGGAAACACCATATATTTT | CASSLGVGNTIYF
. | . | TRBJ2-7 | TRBV28 | TGTGCCAGCAGTCTCGGACTACACTCCTACGAGCAGTACTTC | CASSLGLHSYEQYF
. | . | TRBJ2-4 | TRBV5-1 | TGCGCCAGCAGCTCCACGAAAAACAAGGGGTACATTCAGTACTTC | CASSSTKNKGYIQYF
. | . | TRBJ1-2 | TRBV28 | TGTGCCAGCAACTCCTTCGGACTGTCGAACTATGGCTACACCTTC | CASNSFGLSNYGYTF
. | TRBD2 | TRBJ2-7 | TRBV7-9 | TGTGCCAGCAGCTCTGCCGGGACTAGTTCTTACGAGCAGTACTTC | CASSSAGTSSYEQYF
. | . | TRBJ1-1 | TRBV7-2 | TGTGCCAGCAGACGTACCGGGACGGGGAACACTGAAGCTTTCTTT | CASRRTGTGNTEAFF
. | TRBD1 | TRBJ2-7 | TRBV7-2 | TGTGCCAGCAGCCTGCAGGGGGCTGACTACGAGCAGTACTTC | CASSLQGADYEQYF
. | . | TRBJ2-7 | TRBV2 | TGTGCCAGCAGCCGTACCTCCTACGAGCAGTACTTC | CASSRTSYEQYF
. | TRBD1 | TRBJ2-7 | TRBV4-1 | TGCGCCACAAGGAGGACAGGGAGAGACTACGAGCAGTACTTC | CATRRTGRDYEQYF